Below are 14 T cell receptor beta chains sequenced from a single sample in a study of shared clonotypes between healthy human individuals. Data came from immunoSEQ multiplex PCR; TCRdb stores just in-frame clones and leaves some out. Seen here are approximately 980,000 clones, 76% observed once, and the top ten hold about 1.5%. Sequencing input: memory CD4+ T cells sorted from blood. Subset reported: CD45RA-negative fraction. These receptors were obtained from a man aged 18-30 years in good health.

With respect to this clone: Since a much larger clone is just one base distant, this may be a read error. The CDR3 is CASSFRTSGTDTQYF. The DNA of the CDR3 is TGTGCCAGCAGCTTTAGGACTAGCGGCACAGATACGCAGTATTTT. The chain uses TRBV5-6 and TRBJ2-3, with TRBD2 identical over 9 bases. V trimming: 2 bases; J trimming: 1 base; junction bases outside the gene matches: 2. Germline V gene lookup returns CDR1 SGHDT and CDR2 YYEEEE. The length of the CDR3 is 15 residues.

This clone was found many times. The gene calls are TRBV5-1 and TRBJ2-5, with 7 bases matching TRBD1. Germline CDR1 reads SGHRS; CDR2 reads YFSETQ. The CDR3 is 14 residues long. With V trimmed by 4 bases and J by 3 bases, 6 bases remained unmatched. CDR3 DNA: TGCGCCAGCAGCCCTCAGGGGGTCAAAGAGACCCAGTACTTC. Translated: CASSPQGVKETQYF.

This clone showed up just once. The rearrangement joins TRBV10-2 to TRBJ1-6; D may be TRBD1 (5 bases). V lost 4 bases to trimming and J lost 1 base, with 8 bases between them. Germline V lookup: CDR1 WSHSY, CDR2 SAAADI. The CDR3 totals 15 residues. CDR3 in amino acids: CASSVQGSYNSPLHF. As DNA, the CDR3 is TGCGCCAGCAGTGTCCAGGGTTCCTATAATTCACCCCTCCACTTT.

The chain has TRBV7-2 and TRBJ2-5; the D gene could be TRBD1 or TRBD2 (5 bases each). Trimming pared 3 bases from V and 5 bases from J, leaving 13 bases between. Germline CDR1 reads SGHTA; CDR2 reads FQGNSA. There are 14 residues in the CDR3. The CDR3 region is CASSFNWGSETQYF. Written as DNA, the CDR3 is TGTGCCAGCAGCTTTAACTGGGGGAGTGAGACCCAGTACTTC.

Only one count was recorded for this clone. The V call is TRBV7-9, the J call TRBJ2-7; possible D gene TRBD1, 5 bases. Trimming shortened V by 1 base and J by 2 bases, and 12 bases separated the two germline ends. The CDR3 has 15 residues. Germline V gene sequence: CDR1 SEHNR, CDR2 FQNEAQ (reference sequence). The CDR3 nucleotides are TGTGCCAGCAGCTTAGATCGGTTGGGGCCCTACGAGCAGTACTTC. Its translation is CASSLDRLGPYEQYF.

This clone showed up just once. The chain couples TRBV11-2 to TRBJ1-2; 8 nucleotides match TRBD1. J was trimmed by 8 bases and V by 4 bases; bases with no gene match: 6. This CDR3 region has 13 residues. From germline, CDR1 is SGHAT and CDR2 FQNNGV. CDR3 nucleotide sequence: TGTGCCAGCAGCTCCGACAGGGGTTGGGGCTACACCTTC. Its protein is CASSSDRGWGYTF.

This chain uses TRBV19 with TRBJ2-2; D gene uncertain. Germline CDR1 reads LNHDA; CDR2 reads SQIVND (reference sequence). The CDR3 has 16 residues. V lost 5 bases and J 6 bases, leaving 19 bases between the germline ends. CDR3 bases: TGTGCCAGTAGTTTACCCCGGTCCATAGGCTCCGGGGAGCTGTTTTTT. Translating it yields CASSLPRSIGSGELFF.

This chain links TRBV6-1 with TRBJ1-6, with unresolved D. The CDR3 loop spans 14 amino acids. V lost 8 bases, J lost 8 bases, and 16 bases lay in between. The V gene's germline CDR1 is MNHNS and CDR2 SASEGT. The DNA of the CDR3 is TGTGCCAGCGGCGGCAAGGCCGGACATTCACCCCTCCACTTT. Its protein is CASGGKAGHSPLHF.

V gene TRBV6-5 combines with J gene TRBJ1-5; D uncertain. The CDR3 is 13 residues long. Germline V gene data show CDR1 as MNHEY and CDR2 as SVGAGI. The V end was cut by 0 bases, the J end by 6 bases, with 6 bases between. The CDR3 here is CASSYSRGQPQHF. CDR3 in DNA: TGTGCCAGCAGTTACTCGCGAGGTCAGCCCCAGCATTTT.

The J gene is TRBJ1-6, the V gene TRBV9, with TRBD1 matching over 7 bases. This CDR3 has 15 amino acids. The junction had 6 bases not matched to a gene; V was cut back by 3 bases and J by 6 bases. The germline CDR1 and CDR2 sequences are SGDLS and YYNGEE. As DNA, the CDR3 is TGTGCCAGCAGCGCTACCGGGACAGTTAATTCACCCCTCCACTTT. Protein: CASSATGTVNSPLHF.

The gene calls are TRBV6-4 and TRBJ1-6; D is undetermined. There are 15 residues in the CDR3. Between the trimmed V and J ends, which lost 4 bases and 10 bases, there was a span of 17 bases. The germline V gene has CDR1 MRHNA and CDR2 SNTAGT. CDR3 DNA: TGTGCCAGCAGTGTTCTGGCAGAAGGAATGTCACCCCTCCACTTT. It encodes CASSVLAEGMSPLHF.

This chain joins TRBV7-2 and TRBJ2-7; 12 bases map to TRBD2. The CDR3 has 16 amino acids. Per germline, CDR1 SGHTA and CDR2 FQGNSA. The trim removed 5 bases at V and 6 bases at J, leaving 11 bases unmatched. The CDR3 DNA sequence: TGTGCCAGCAGCCCCAGCTCTACTAGCGGGAGGTTCGAGCAGTACTTC. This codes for CASSPSSTSGRFEQYF.

CDR3 nucleotides: TGTGCCAGCAGGTCAGGGGGGCTGTATGGCTACACCTTC. As protein: CASRSGGLYGYTF. The chain combines TRBV6-5 with TRBJ1-2, with 7 nucleotides matching TRBD1. There are 13 residues in the CDR3. CDR1 is MNHEY, CDR2 SVGAGI, per germline. Trimming cost V 6 bases and J 5 bases; bases outside gene matches: 6.

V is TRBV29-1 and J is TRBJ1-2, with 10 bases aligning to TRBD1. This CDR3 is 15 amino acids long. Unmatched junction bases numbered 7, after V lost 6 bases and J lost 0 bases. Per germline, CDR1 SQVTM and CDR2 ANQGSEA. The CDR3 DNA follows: TGCAGCGTCGCCGGACAGGGGGGTCCTAACTATGGCTACACCTTC. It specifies CSVAGQGGPNYGYTF.